A selection of T cell receptor beta chains follows, all from one sample in a study of radiation and T cells in renal cell carcinoma. The data were produced by immunoSEQ multiplex PCR, yet TCRdb's version contains in-frame clones alone and is incomplete. The table lists 60,000 to 80,000 clones, more than 75% of them singletons. The input for sequencing was blood, taken from a patient whose treatment included radiotherapy and nephrectomy. The receptors originated from a man aged 55 to 69 with renal cell carcinoma. The conserved cysteine and the conserved F or W are not part of the CDR3 here. Fields, in order: D gene, J gene, V gene, CDR3 protein. D genes are given only for firm matches.

d_gene: NA
j_gene: TRBJ2-3
v_gene: TRBV5-4
CDR3aa: ASKTDTSTDTQY

d_gene: NA
j_gene: TRBJ2-3
v_gene: TRBV10-3
CDR3aa: AISPQTGSEDTQY

d_gene: NA
j_gene: TRBJ2-2
v_gene: TRBV10-3
CDR3aa: AITPVVGITGELF

d_gene: NA
j_gene: TRBJ2-7
v_gene: TRBV5-1
CDR3aa: ASSRTGYDEQY

d_gene: NA
j_gene: TRBJ2-7
v_gene: TRBV6-5
CDR3aa: ASIKPGRPYEQY

d_gene: NA
j_gene: TRBJ1-2
v_gene: TRBV28
CDR3aa: ASSYTADVYGYT

d_gene: NA
j_gene: TRBJ1-2
v_gene: TRBV11-2
CDR3aa: ASSLDWTLTGDGYT

d_gene: NA
j_gene: TRBJ2-7
v_gene: TRBV10-2
CDR3aa: ATSGNKY

d_gene: NA
j_gene: TRBJ2-5
v_gene: TRBV16
CDR3aa: ASSQSGEGQTQY

d_gene: NA
j_gene: TRBJ1-3
v_gene: TRBV6-6
CDR3aa: ASSYRISSGNTIY

d_gene: NA
j_gene: TRBJ1-3
v_gene: TRBV2
CDR3aa: ASSTRPASGNTIY

d_gene: NA
j_gene: TRBJ1-4
v_gene: TRBV6-5
CDR3aa: ASTEGNEKLF

d_gene: NA
j_gene: TRBJ1-2
v_gene: TRBV19
CDR3aa: ASSPYGESYGYT

d_gene: NA
j_gene: TRBJ1-5
v_gene: TRBV27
CDR3aa: ASSFGRGQPQH

d_gene: TRBD1
j_gene: TRBJ1-4
v_gene: TRBV19
CDR3aa: ASSGTTGAANEKLF

d_gene: TRBD1
j_gene: TRBJ2-1
v_gene: TRBV28
CDR3aa: ASSARDRDGDEQF

d_gene: NA
j_gene: TRBJ1-1
v_gene: TRBV27
CDR3aa: ASSPLGVNTEAF

d_gene: TRBD1
j_gene: TRBJ2-1
v_gene: TRBV28
CDR3aa: ASSQTGGAYNEQF

d_gene: NA
j_gene: TRBJ1-4
v_gene: TRBV19
CDR3aa: ASRIGPATNEKLF

d_gene: NA
j_gene: TRBJ2-3
v_gene: TRBV6-6
CDR3aa: ASSNVGGLAGDTQY

d_gene: TRBD2
j_gene: TRBJ2-1
v_gene: TRBV5-6
CDR3aa: ASSLSRLAGGYGEQF

d_gene: TRBD1
j_gene: TRBJ1-4
v_gene: TRBV7-9
CDR3aa: ASSSTTGTGGEKLF

d_gene: NA
j_gene: TRBJ1-1
v_gene: TRBV5-1
CDR3aa: ASSLGNRVPTEAF

d_gene: NA
j_gene: TRBJ2-7
v_gene: TRBV11-2
CDR3aa: ASSSTQTGRKQY

d_gene: NA
j_gene: TRBJ2-2
v_gene: TRBV7-6
CDR3aa: ASSLDYLGNTGELF

d_gene: NA
j_gene: TRBJ2-1
v_gene: TRBV2
CDR3aa: ASSEANGGEQF

d_gene: TRBD2
j_gene: TRBJ2-1
v_gene: TRBV5-1
CDR3aa: ASSAGLGDNEQF

d_gene: NA
j_gene: TRBJ2-1
v_gene: TRBV2
CDR3aa: ASSVGSHEQF

d_gene: NA
j_gene: TRBJ1-3
v_gene: TRBV9
CDR3aa: ASSVESESSGNTIY

d_gene: TRBD1
j_gene: TRBJ2-2
v_gene: TRBV18
CDR3aa: ASSLGTGLTGELF

d_gene: NA
j_gene: TRBJ1-5
v_gene: TRBV4-1
CDR3aa: ASSQEGVGLGQPQH

d_gene: NA
j_gene: NA
v_gene: TRBV30
CDR3aa: AWSGGSYYEQY

d_gene: NA
j_gene: TRBJ2-1
v_gene: TRBV6-1
CDR3aa: ASSLRGLYNEQF

d_gene: NA
j_gene: TRBJ2-5
v_gene: TRBV29-1
CDR3aa: SGVVGKTQY

d_gene: TRBD2
j_gene: TRBJ2-7
v_gene: TRBV5-1
CDR3aa: ASSTGLASSYEQY

d_gene: NA
j_gene: TRBJ2-1
v_gene: TRBV29-1
CDR3aa: SVDPAQSGEQF

d_gene: NA
j_gene: TRBJ2-3
v_gene: TRBV19
CDR3aa: ASRSQGSTTDTQY

d_gene: NA
j_gene: TRBJ2-7
v_gene: TRBV11-2
CDR3aa: ASSLHYEQY

d_gene: NA
j_gene: TRBJ1-3
v_gene: TRBV9
CDR3aa: ASSVVSGGNTIY

d_gene: NA
j_gene: TRBJ2-5
v_gene: TRBV7-2
CDR3aa: ASSLGGYTLGETQY

d_gene: NA
j_gene: TRBJ1-2
v_gene: TRBV9
CDR3aa: ASSFRQNYGYT

d_gene: NA
j_gene: TRBJ2-3
v_gene: TRBV7-9
CDR3aa: ASSPGWGDPRTDTQY

d_gene: NA
j_gene: TRBJ2-7
v_gene: TRBV4-1
CDR3aa: ASSQPVREKNYEQY

d_gene: NA
j_gene: TRBJ2-1
v_gene: TRBV19
CDR3aa: ASTAPGVANEQF

d_gene: NA
j_gene: TRBJ1-5
v_gene: TRBV28
CDR3aa: ASSLLDTMQPQH

d_gene: NA
j_gene: TRBJ1-1
v_gene: TRBV5-5
CDR3aa: ASSLSWGRGGVTEAF

d_gene: NA
j_gene: TRBJ2-7
v_gene: TRBV11-2
CDR3aa: ASSLFRYEQY

d_gene: TRBD2
j_gene: TRBJ2-5
v_gene: TRBV7-9
CDR3aa: ASSSIPPRGGAQY

d_gene: NA
j_gene: TRBJ2-5
v_gene: TRBV19
CDR3aa: ASRTTGQETQY